These T cell receptor beta chains were read from a single sample in a study of monozygotic twins with inflammatory bowel disease. TCRdb re-called the 5' RACE reads and catalogs CDR3 proteins one per entry, DNA excluded. Its clone listing holds around 100,000 distinct CDR3 sequences. Sequenced input: blood. The origin of the receptors is a human donor with ulcerative colitis or Crohn's disease, or a healthy co-twin of an affected twin (not recorded which). The CDR3 runs from the conserved cysteine through the conserved F or W. Each record gives: J gene, V gene, clone size, CDR3 protein. Only some rows state a clone size, as once, few, many or a class for expanded clones.

j_call: TRBJ1-5
v_call: TRBV6-2/TRBV6-3
clone_size: NA
cdr3_aa: CASSFRDTKNSNQPQHF

j_call: TRBJ2-7
v_call: TRBV12-3/TRBV12-4
clone_size: NA
cdr3_aa: CASSPILGNYEQYF

j_call: TRBJ1-1
v_call: TRBV5-4
clone_size: NA
cdr3_aa: CASSLDRGEAFF

j_call: TRBJ2-5
v_call: TRBV30
clone_size: NA
cdr3_aa: CAWSVRVGRALGTQYF

j_call: TRBJ2-2
v_call: TRBV7-8
clone_size: NA
cdr3_aa: CASSAWTGGGIGELFF

j_call: TRBJ2-7
v_call: TRBV7-9
clone_size: NA
cdr3_aa: CASSARGGTLDEQYF

j_call: TRBJ2-1
v_call: TRBV7-8
clone_size: NA
cdr3_aa: CASSRGAGGVTYNEQFF

j_call: TRBJ2-6
v_call: TRBV7-2
clone_size: NA
cdr3_aa: CASSLRPGFSGANVLTF

j_call: TRBJ1-5
v_call: TRBV5-4
clone_size: NA
cdr3_aa: CASSLAGVTNQPQHF

j_call: TRBJ2-7
v_call: TRBV10-3
clone_size: NA
cdr3_aa: CAISDGDSEQYF

j_call: TRBJ2-5
v_call: TRBV7-2
clone_size: NA
cdr3_aa: CASSFRRSETQYF

j_call: TRBJ2-7
v_call: TRBV7-9
clone_size: NA
cdr3_aa: CASSTGLAEIYEQYF

j_call: TRBJ1-6
v_call: TRBV7-3
clone_size: NA
cdr3_aa: CASSLTGPNSPLHF

j_call: TRBJ1-1
v_call: TRBV24-1
clone_size: NA
cdr3_aa: CATSDARTGNTEAFF

j_call: TRBJ2-7
v_call: TRBV4-3
clone_size: NA
cdr3_aa: CASSQSPGLLYEQYF

j_call: TRBJ2-3
v_call: TRBV6-5
clone_size: NA
cdr3_aa: CASSNLAASTDTQYF

j_call: TRBJ2-7
v_call: TRBV6-5
clone_size: NA
cdr3_aa: CASSYLGTFSYEQYF

j_call: TRBJ1-3
v_call: TRBV6-5
clone_size: NA
cdr3_aa: CASSYDGRSGNTIYF

j_call: TRBJ2-1
v_call: TRBV6-5
clone_size: NA
cdr3_aa: CASSYGRGPYNEQFF

j_call: TRBJ1-2
v_call: TRBV5-1
clone_size: NA
cdr3_aa: CASSLEAGFGYTF

j_call: TRBJ2-1
v_call: TRBV5-1
clone_size: NA
cdr3_aa: CASSGLQGNEQFF

j_call: TRBJ2-2
v_call: TRBV12-3/TRBV12-4
clone_size: medium-sized
cdr3_aa: CASSFTGGELFF

j_call: TRBJ2-7
v_call: TRBV5-1
clone_size: NA
cdr3_aa: CASIRSHRTPSYEQYF

j_call: TRBJ2-2
v_call: TRBV9
clone_size: NA
cdr3_aa: CASSVGPSIPSGELFF

j_call: TRBJ1-5
v_call: TRBV7-2
clone_size: NA
cdr3_aa: CASRLSRYSNQPQHF

j_call: TRBJ2-2
v_call: TRBV30
clone_size: NA
cdr3_aa: CAWSVVGQGAAGELFF

j_call: TRBJ1-2
v_call: TRBV6-5
clone_size: NA
cdr3_aa: CASRMTDNYGYTF

j_call: TRBJ2-7
v_call: TRBV18
clone_size: NA
cdr3_aa: CASSRPGLAGYEQYF

j_call: TRBJ2-7
v_call: TRBV5-1
clone_size: NA
cdr3_aa: CASSSALGQTLTYEQYF

j_call: TRBJ2-3
v_call: TRBV11-2
clone_size: NA
cdr3_aa: CASSLTAGGPGFTDTQYF

j_call: TRBJ1-4
v_call: TRBV18
clone_size: NA
cdr3_aa: CASSPPSRGTGNEKLFF

j_call: TRBJ2-2
v_call: TRBV10-3
clone_size: NA
cdr3_aa: CATFFGQGANTGELFF

j_call: TRBJ1-5
v_call: TRBV20-1
clone_size: NA
cdr3_aa: CSGQGIGQPQHF

j_call: TRBJ2-1
v_call: TRBV28
clone_size: NA
cdr3_aa: CASSLMASGGFNEQFF

j_call: TRBJ2-5
v_call: TRBV9
clone_size: NA
cdr3_aa: CASSGGLAGGETQYF